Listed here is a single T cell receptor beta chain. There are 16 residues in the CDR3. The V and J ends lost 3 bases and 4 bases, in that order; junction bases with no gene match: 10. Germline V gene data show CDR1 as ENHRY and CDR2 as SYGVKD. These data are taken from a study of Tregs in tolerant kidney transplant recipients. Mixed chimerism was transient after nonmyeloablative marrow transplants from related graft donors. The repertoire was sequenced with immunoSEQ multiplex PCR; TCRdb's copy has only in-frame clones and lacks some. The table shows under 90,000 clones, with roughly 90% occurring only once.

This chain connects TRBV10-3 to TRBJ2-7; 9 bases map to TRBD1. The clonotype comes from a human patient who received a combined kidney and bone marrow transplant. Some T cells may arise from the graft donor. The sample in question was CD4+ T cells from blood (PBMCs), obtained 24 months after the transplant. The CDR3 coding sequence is TGTGCCATCAGTGATTCCACCGGGACAGGGATTTACGAGCAGTACTTC. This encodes CAISDSTGTGIYEQYF.